Detailed here is one T cell receptor (beta chain). The data originate from a study of shared clonotypes between healthy human individuals. Sequenced by immunoSEQ multiplex PCR; TCRdb stores in-frame clones only, minus some. The sample carries millions of clones, 90% to 95% recorded once. Germline CDR1 is MDHEN and CDR2 is SYDVKM. There are 14 residues in the CDR3. J gave up 0 bases and V 6 bases, and 3 bases lay outside the gene matches. All donors qualified as healthy HIV-negative adults and had experienced no recent acute infections or vaccinations. The V gene is TRBV28, the J gene TRBJ2-3; 7 bases line up with TRBD2. This receptor was obtained from a man in his late teens or twenties in good health. Some clones in this sample may be carry-over from other donors' samples. The sample comprised naive CD4+ T cells from PBMCs. Subset specified: CD45RA+ positively selected. CDR3 nucleotide sequence: TGTGCCAGCAGGACTAGCTCTAGCACAGATACGCAGTATTTT. This translates into CASRTSSSTDTQYF.